The T cell receptor beta chain under discussion was sequenced for a study of blood T cell repertoires in COVID-19. Measured with immunoSEQ multiplex PCR; TCRdb has only the in-frame clones, and not every one. The sample contains some 330,000 clones, approximately 92% of which appear only once. Per the germline V gene, CDR1 is LNHNV and CDR2 is YYDKDF (reference sequence). Trimming cost V 1 base and J 6 bases, with 12 bases left between them. The CDR3 spans 14 residues. The sequenced material came from PBMCs or T cells enriched from blood (not recorded which). This TCR came from a woman in her 30s who had recovered from COVID-19. V is TRBV15 and J is TRBJ1-1; D is uncertain. The CDR3 sequence: CATSRVVLDAEAFF. The DNA of the CDR3 is TGTGCCACCAGCAGAGTGGTATTAGATGCTGAAGCTTTCTTT.